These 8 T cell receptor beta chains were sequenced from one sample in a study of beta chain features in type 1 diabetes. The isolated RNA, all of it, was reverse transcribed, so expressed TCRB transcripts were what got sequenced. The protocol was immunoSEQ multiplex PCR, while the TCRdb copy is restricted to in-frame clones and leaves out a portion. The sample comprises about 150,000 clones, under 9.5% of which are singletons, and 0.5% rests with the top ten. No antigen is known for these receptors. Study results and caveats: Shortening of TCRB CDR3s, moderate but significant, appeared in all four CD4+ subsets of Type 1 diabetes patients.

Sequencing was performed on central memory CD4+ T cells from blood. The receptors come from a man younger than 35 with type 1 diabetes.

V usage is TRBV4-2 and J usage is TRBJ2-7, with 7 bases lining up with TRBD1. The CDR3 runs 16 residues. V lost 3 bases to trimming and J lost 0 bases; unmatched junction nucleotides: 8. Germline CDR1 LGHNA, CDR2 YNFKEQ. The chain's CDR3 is CASSQGSGGSSYEQYF. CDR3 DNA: TGTGCCAGCAGCCAGGGGTCAGGGGGTAGCTCCTACGAGCAGTACTTC.

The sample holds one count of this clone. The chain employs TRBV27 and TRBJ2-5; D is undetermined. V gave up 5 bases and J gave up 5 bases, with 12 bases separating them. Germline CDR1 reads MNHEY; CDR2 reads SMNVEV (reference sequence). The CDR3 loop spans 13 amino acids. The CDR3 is CASSGRLGETQYF. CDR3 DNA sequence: TGTGCCAGCAGTGGTCGACTCGGGGAGACCCAGTACTTC.

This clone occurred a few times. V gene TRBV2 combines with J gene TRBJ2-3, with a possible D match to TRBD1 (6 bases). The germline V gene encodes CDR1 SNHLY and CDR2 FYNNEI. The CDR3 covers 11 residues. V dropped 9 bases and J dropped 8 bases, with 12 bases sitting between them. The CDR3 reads CARGADVTQYF. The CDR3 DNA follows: TGTGCCAGGGGGGCGGACGTTACGCAGTATTTT.

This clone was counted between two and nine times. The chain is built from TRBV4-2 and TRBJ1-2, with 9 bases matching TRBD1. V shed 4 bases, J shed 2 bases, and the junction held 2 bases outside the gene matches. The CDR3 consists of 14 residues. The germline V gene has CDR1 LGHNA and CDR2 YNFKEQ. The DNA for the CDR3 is TGTGCCAGCAGCCCGGGACAGGGAAACTATGGCTACACCTTC. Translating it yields CASSPGQGNYGYTF.

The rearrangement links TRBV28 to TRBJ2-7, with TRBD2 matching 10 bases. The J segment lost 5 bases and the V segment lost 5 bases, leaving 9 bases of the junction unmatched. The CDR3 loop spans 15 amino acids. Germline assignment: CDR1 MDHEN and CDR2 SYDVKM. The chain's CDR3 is CASSIPGLASHEQYF. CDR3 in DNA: TGTGCCAGCAGTATTCCGGGACTAGCGTCCCACGAGCAGTACTTC.

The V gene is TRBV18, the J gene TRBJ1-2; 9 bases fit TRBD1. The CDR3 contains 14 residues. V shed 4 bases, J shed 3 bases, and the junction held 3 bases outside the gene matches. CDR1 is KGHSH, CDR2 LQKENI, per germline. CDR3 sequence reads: CASSQRTGDYGYTF. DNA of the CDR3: TGTGCCAGCTCACAGCGGACAGGGGACTATGGCTACACCTTC.

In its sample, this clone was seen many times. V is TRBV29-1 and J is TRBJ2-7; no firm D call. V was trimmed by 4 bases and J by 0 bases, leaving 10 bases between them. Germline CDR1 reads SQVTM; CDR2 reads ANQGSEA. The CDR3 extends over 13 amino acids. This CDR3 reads CSVAAGLSYEQYF. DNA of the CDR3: TGCAGCGTTGCTGCAGGCCTCTCCTACGAGCAGTACTTC.

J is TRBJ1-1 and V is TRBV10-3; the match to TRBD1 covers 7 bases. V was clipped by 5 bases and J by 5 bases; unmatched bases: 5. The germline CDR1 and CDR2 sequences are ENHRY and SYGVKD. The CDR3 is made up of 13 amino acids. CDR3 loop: CAISPTGVTEAFF. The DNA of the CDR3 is TGTGCCATCAGTCCTACAGGGGTGACTGAAGCTTTCTTT.